The T cell receptor beta chain described here comes from a study of blood T cell repertoires in COVID-19. In the authors' methods: Cell counts per sample came from amplifying reference gene primers. Repertoires were generated with immunoSEQ multiplex PCR, while TCRdb's copy carries only in-frame clones and drops some. The V and J calls and clone size are taken from that table; D and trimming were inferred from the DNA. The table lists 150,000 or so clones, 88% of them singletons. The CDR3 extends over 14 amino acids. Trimming took 6 bases from V and 8 from J, leaving 19 bases between them. Germline CDR1 MDHEN, CDR2 SYDVKM.

The V call is TRBV28, the J call TRBJ2-5; TRBD1 might be the D (5 bases). This clonotype originated in a human donor in a cohort sampled during active COVID-19. The source material was peripheral blood. In DNA form, the CDR3 reads TGTGCCAGCAGCGCCCAGGGATCCAGTGCCACCCAGTACTTC. This codes for CASSAQGSSATQYF.